The 7 T cell receptor beta chains below were found in one sample sequenced in a study of T cells after yellow fever vaccination. MiXCR, run by TCRdb on the 5' RACE reads, gives a single entry per CDR3 protein. The sample lists some 320,000 distinct CDR3 sequences, 8.5% to 10% seen once, with over 15% in the top ten. The starting material was PBMCs, obtained on the day of the first yellow fever vaccination. Receptor source: a man younger than 35 who received the YFV17D yellow fever vaccine.

This clonotype has ten or more counts. This chain connects TRBV4-1 to TRBJ2-7; no firm D call. CDR1 MGHRA and CDR2 YSYEKL come from the germline V gene. There are 13 residues in the CDR3. V gave up 2 bases and J gave up 2 bases, with 7 bases separating them. In nucleotides, the CDR3 is TGCGCCAGCAGCCAAACCGACACCTACGAGCAGTACTTC. Its protein is CASSQTDTYEQYF.

The J gene is TRBJ1-1, the V gene TRBV12-2. TRBV12-2 is a pseudogene. The CDR3 length is 12 residues. CDR3 residues: CASRVGNTEAFF. The CDR3 DNA follows: TGTGCAAGTCGCGTCGGGAACACTGAAGCTTTCTTT.

The gene calls are TRBV6-5 and TRBJ2-5; D possibly uses TRBD1 or TRBD2 (6 bases each). The germline CDR1 and CDR2 sequences are MNHEY and SVGAGI. The CDR3 has 14 amino acids. The germline V and J ends were trimmed by 2 bases and 4 bases, with 11 bases remaining between them. CDR3 sequence (DNA): TGTGCCAGCAGTTACGCAAGGGGGGTAGAGACCCAGTACTTC. Amino acid sequence: CASSYARGVETQYF.

The chain recombines TRBV19 with TRBJ2-2, with D possibly being TRBD2 (6 bases). This CDR3 is built from 15 residues. The V and J ends lost 1 base and 5 bases respectively, with 11 bases between them. The germline CDR1 and CDR2 sequences are LNHDA and SQIVND (reference sequence). CDR3 protein: CASSIAGLHTGELFF. The CDR3 nucleotides read TGTGCCAGTAGTATAGCGGGACTGCATACCGGGGAGCTGTTTTTT.

J is TRBJ2-5 and V is TRBV7-2; the D gene is possibly TRBD2 (5 bases). Germline values: CDR1 SGHTA, CDR2 FQGNSA. Trimming left V 4 bases short and J 4 bases short, with 13 bases between. The CDR3 has 14 residues. Written as DNA, the CDR3 is TGTGCCAGCAGCTACCCCGGAACTAGAGAGACCCAGTACTTC. Protein: CASSYPGTRETQYF.

The chain is built from TRBV5-1 and TRBJ2-1; 7 positions match TRBD2. The length of the CDR3 is 14 residues. CDR1 and CDR2 (germline): SGHRS, YFSETQ. The junction had 3 bases not matched to a gene; V was cut back by 0 bases and J by 6 bases. The CDR3 region has the DNA TGCGCCAGCAGCTTGGACACTAGCGCCAATGAGCAGTTCTTC. This codes for CASSLDTSANEQFF.

This clonotype was observed a single time. This chain connects TRBV5-4 to TRBJ2-3; TRBD1 matches 8 bases. This CDR3 spans 16 amino acids. J lost 6 bases, V lost 4 bases, and 13 bases had no gene match. Germline V lookup: CDR1 SGHNT, CDR2 YYREEE (reference sequence). This CDR3 reads CASSQGTGQAIDTQYF. The CDR3 coding sequence is TGTGCCAGCAGCCAGGGAACGGGACAGGCGATCGATACGCAGTATTTT. The full variable domain, rest sourced from reference TRBV5-4 and TRBJ2-3, is ETGVTQSPTHLIKTRGQQVTLRCSSQSGHNTVSWYQQALGQGPQFIFQYYREEENGRGNFPPRFSGLQFPNYSSELNVNALELDDSALYLCASSQGTGQAIDTQYFGPGTRLTVL.